This T cell receptor (beta chain) is drawn from a study of CD8+ T cells in alopecia areata. Study observations and caveats: Lesional scalp, notably in alopecia totalis/universalis, had clonality above that of normal scalp.

PBMCs served as the source from which CD4+ and CD8+ T cells were sorted. The CDR3 has 19 residues. Trimming took 6 bases from V and 0 from J; bases not matched to a gene: 14. Germline V gene lookup returns CDR1 MNHEY and CDR2 SMNVEV (reference sequence). On this clone itself: Its antigen is still unknown.

The authors extracted RNA and reverse transcribed it into cDNA as the sequencing template. The repertoire was sequenced with immunoSEQ multiplex PCR; TCRdb's copy has only in-frame clones and lacks some. This table has approximately 100,000 clones, approximately 52% appearing once. The J gene is TRBJ2-4, the V gene TRBV27; 10 nucleotides line up with TRBD1. This clonotype was sampled from a human donor in good health. Material for sequencing was CD4+ T cells sorted from blood. The CDR3 DNA reads TGTGCCAGCAGCCCCGGGACAGGGGTAAGAGGTGGAGCCAAAAACATTCAGTACTTC. Encoded protein: CASSPGTGVRGGAKNIQYF.